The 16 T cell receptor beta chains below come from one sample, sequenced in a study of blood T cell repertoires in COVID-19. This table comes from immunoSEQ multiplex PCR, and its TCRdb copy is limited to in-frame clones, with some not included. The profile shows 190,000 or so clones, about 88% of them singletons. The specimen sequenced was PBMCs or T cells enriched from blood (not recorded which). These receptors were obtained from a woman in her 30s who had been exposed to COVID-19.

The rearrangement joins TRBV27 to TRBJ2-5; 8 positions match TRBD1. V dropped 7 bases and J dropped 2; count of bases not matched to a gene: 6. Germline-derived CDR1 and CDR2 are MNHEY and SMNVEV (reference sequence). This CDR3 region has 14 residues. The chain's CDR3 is CASTQTGAQETQYF. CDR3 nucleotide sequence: TGTGCCAGCACCCAGACAGGGGCTCAAGAGACCCAGTACTTC.

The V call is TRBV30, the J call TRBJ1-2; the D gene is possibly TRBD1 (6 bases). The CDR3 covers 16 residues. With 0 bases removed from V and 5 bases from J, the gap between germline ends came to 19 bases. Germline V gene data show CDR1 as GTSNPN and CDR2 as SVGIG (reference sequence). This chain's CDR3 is CAWSVQGPGGRYGYTF. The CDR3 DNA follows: TGTGCCTGGAGTGTACAGGGCCCGGGAGGGAGATATGGCTACACCTTC.

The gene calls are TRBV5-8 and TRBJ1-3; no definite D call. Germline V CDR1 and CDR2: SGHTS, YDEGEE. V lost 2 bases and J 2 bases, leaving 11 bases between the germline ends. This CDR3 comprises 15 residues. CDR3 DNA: TGTGCCAGCAGCTTTTATTCCGGGACTGGAAACACCATATATTTT. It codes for CASSFYSGTGNTIYF.

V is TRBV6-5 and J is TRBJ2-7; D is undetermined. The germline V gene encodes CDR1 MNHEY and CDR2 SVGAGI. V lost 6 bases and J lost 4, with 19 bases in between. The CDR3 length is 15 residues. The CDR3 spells CASRERQFKDYEQYF. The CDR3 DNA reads TGTGCCAGCAGGGAGAGGCAGTTCAAAGATTACGAGCAGTACTTC.

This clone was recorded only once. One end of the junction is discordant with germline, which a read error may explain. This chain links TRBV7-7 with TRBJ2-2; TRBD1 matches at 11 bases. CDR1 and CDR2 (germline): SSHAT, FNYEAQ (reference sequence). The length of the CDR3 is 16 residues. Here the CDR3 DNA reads TGTGCTAGCAGCAAACATCCGGGACAGGGGGCCGGGGAGCTGTTTTTT. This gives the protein CASSKHPGQGAGELFF.

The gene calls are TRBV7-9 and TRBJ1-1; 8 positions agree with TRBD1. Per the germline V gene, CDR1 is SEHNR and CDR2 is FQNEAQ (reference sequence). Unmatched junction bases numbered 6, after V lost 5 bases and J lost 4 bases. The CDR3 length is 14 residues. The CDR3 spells CASSETTGGTEAFF. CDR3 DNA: TGTGCCAGCAGCGAGACAACAGGGGGCACTGAAGCTTTCTTT.

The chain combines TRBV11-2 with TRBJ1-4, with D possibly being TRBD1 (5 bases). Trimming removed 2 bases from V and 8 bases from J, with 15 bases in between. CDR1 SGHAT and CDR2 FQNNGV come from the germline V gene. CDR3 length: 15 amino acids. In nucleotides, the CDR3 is TGTGCCAGCAGCTTAATGCGGGGGATAGGGGAAAAACTGTTTTTT. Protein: CASSLMRGIGEKLFF.

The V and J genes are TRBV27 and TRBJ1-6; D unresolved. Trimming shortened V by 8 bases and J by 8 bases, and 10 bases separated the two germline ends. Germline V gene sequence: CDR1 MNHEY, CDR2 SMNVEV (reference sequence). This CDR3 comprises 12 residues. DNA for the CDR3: TGTGCCAGCTCCTATTTGTATTCACCCCTCCACTTT. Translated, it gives CASSYLYSPLHF.

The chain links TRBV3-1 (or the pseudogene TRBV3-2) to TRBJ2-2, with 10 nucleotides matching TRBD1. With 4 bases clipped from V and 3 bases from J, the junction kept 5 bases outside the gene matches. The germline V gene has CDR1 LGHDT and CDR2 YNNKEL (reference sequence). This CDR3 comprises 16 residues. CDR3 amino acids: CASSLRTGGDTGELFF. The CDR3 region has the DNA TGTGCCAGCAGCCTGAGGACAGGGGGTGACACCGGGGAGCTGTTTTTT.

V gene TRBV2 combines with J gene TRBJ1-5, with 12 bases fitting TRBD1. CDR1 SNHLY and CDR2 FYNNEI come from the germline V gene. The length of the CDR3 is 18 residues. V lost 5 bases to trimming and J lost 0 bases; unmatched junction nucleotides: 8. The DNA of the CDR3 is TGTGCCAGCAGTCAGGGACAGGGGGCCTTCTATAGCAATCAGCCCCAGCATTTT. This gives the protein CASSQGQGAFYSNQPQHF.

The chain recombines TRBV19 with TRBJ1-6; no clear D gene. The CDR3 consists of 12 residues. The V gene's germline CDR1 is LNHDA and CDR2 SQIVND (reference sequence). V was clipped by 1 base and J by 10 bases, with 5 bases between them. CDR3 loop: CASSIGRSPLHF. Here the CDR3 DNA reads TGTGCCAGTAGTATAGGGAGATCACCCCTCCACTTT.

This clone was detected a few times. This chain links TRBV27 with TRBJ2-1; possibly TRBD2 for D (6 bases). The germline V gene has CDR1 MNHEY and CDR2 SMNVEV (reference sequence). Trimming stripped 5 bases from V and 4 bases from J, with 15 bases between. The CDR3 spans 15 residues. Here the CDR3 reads CASSPLAGSYNEQFF. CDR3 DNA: TGTGCCAGCAGTCCCCTGGCGGGGTCATACAATGAGCAGTTCTTC.

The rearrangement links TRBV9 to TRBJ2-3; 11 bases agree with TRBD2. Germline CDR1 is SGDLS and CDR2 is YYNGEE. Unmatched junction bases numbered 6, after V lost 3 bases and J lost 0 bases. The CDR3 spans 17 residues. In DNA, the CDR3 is TGTGCCAGCAGCGCCCCGCTAGCGGGGGGCAGCACAGATACGCAGTATTTT. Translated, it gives CASSAPLAGGSTDTQYF.

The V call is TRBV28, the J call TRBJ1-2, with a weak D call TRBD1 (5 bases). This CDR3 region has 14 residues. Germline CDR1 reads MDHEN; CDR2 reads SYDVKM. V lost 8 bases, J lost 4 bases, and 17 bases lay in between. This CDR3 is CASRLGGSSYGYTF. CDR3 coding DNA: TGTGCCAGCCGCCTGGGGGGGTCGAGCTATGGCTACACCTTC.

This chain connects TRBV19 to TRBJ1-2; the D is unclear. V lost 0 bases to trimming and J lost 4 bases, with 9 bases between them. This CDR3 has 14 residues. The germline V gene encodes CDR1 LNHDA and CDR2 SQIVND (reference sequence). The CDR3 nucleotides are TGTGCCAGTAGTATAGAAGTCGCGCTCTATGGCTACACCTTC. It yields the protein CASSIEVALYGYTF.

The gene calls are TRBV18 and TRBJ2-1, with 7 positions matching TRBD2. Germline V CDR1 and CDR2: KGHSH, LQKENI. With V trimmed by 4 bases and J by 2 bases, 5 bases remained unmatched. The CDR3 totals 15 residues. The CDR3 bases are TGTGCCAGCTCACTTGGACTAGAGGCCTACAATGAGCAGTTCTTC. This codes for CASSLGLEAYNEQFF.